This TCR beta chain was obtained from a study of resident and recirculating memory T cells in vitiligo. Produced via immunoSEQ multiplex PCR; TCRdb's table is partial and in-frame only. Among 35,000 to 45,000 clones, 80% to 95% were seen once, and the ten largest hold around 5%. Stable patients also lacked confetti depigmentation, a sign of active vitiligo. Patients who had received treatment within the previous three months were excluded. Germline lookup yields CDR1 SGHAT and CDR2 FQDESV (reference sequence). With 3 bases removed from V and 5 bases from J, the gap between germline ends came to 13 bases. The CDR3 spans 14 residues. On this clone: Its specificity is not known.

Study results and limitations: TCR sequences were not conserved across biopsy sites or patients.

The sample comprised blood. This chain links TRBV11-1 with TRBJ2-5; D gene uncertain. The source of this sequence is a male donor with vitiligo. As DNA, the CDR3 is TGTGCCAGCAGCTTCTCCGGTCCCGGGGAGACCCAGTACTTC. Encoded protein: CASSFSGPGETQYF.